These 10 T cell receptor beta chains came from one sample sequenced in a study of blood T cell repertoires in COVID-19. Only in-frame clones appear in the TCRdb table, and some are missing; sequencing was by immunoSEQ multiplex PCR. Among 210,000 or so clones listed, around four fifths were seen once. Sequenced material: peripheral blood. These receptors all come from a woman older than 75 with active or convalescent COVID-19.

CDR3 sequence (DNA): TGTGCCAGCTCACCAAAACAGCCTCTATCCTACGAGCAGTACTTC. Translated: CASSPKQPLSYEQYF. The chain carries TRBV18 and TRBJ2-7, with D unclear. Germline CDR1 KGHSH, CDR2 LQKENI. Trimming pared 2 bases from V and 1 base from J, leaving 12 bases between. This CDR3 region has 15 residues.

The gene calls are TRBV6-5 and TRBJ1-1; D might be TRBD1 (5 bases). Deletions cut 8 bases from V and 2 bases from J, with 15 bases between. The CDR3 is 14 amino acids. CDR1 is MNHEY, CDR2 SVGAGI, per germline. The CDR3: CASAWGSLNTEAFF. Written as DNA, the CDR3 is TGTGCCAGCGCCTGGGGCAGTTTAAACACTGAAGCTTTCTTT.

The chain uses TRBV5-1 and TRBJ1-2; D may be TRBD1 (5 bases). CDR1 is SGHRS, CDR2 YFSETQ, per germline. CDR3 size: 13 residues. V lost 4 bases and J 0 bases, leaving 7 bases between the germline ends. The DNA of the CDR3 is TGCGCCAGCAGCGGGGCGGCTAACTATGGCTACACCTTC. Translating it yields CASSGAANYGYTF.

This sequence joins TRBV9 and TRBJ2-1, with 12 bases lining up with TRBD2. Per the germline V gene, CDR1 is SGDLS and CDR2 is YYNGEE. This CDR3 region has 15 residues. With 2 bases clipped from V and 8 bases from J, the junction kept 5 bases outside the gene matches. CDR3 sequence reads: CASSVLAGGPHEQFF. CDR3 nucleotide sequence: TGTGCCAGCAGCGTTCTAGCGGGGGGGCCTCATGAGCAGTTCTTC.

V gene TRBV27 combines with J gene TRBJ2-1, with TRBD2 identical over 13 bases. This CDR3 has 17 residues. Germline V gene sequence: CDR1 MNHEY, CDR2 SMNVEV (reference sequence). The junction had 13 bases not matched to a gene; V was cut back by 7 bases and J by 7 bases. The CDR3 nucleotides read TGTGCCAGCATCGCAGCGACTAGCGGGGGGCCAGGGAATGAGCAGTTCTTC. It yields the protein CASIAATSGGPGNEQFF.

V gene TRBV2 combines with J gene TRBJ1-6; no clear D gene. Germline-derived CDR1 and CDR2 are SNHLY and FYNNEI. The CDR3 is 13 amino acids. Trimming removed 5 bases from V and 7 bases from J, with 9 bases in between. This CDR3 is CASSPSPNSPLHF. The CDR3 nucleotides read TGTGCCAGCAGTCCAAGCCCCAATTCACCCCTCCACTTT. The whole variable domain, filled in from reference TRBV2 and TRBJ1-6, reads EPEVTQTPSHQVTQMGQEVILRCVPISNHLYFYWYRQILGQKVEFLVSFYNNEISEKSEIFDDQFSVERPDGSNFTLKIRSTKLEDSAMYFCASSPSPNSPLHFGNGTRLTVT.

V gene TRBV27 combines with J gene TRBJ1-6, with a weak D call TRBD1 (6 bases). The ends were cut back, 5 bases at V and 9 bases at J, with 14 bases in the middle. CDR1 MNHEY and CDR2 SMNVEV come from the germline V gene (reference sequence). There are 14 residues in the CDR3. CDR3 DNA sequence: TGTGCCAGCAGTATCGGACAGTTGAGTTCACCCCTCCACTTT. As protein: CASSIGQLSSPLHF.

V and J are TRBV7-2 and TRBJ2-5; a weak D match, TRBD1 (6 bases). Looked up from germline, CDR1 is SGHTA and CDR2 is FQGNSA. Trimming took off 5 bases at V and 0 bases at J, with 10 bases between the two ends. This CDR3 is 14 amino acids long. The CDR3 DNA reads as TGTGCCAGCAGCGCAGACAGGTACCAAGAGACCCAGTACTTC. Translating gives CASSADRYQETQYF. Supplemented by reference TRBV7-2 and TRBJ2-5, the full variable domain reads GAGVSQSPSNKVTEKGKDVELRCDPISGHTALYWYRQSLGQGLEFLIYFQGNSAPDKSGLPSDRFSAERTGGSVSTLTIQRTQQEDSAVYLCASSADRYQETQYFGPGTRLLVL.

The chain has TRBV2 and TRBJ1-1, with D uncertain. The germline V gene has CDR1 SNHLY and CDR2 FYNNEI. This CDR3 contains 13 residues. V was trimmed by 5 bases and J by 1 base, leaving 8 bases between them. CDR3 loop: CASSMNRNTEAFF. The CDR3 DNA follows: TGTGCCAGCAGTATGAACAGGAACACTGAAGCTTTCTTT.

The chain joins TRBV25-1 to TRBJ1-5; TRBD1 aligns across 10 bases. V shed 8 bases, J shed 6 bases, and the junction held 4 bases outside the gene matches. Germline CDR1 and CDR2: MGHDK and SYGVNS. The CDR3 contains 13 residues. CDR3 sequence reads: CASQGQGFQPQHF. CDR3 nucleotides: TGTGCCAGCCAGGGACAGGGGTTTCAGCCCCAGCATTTT.